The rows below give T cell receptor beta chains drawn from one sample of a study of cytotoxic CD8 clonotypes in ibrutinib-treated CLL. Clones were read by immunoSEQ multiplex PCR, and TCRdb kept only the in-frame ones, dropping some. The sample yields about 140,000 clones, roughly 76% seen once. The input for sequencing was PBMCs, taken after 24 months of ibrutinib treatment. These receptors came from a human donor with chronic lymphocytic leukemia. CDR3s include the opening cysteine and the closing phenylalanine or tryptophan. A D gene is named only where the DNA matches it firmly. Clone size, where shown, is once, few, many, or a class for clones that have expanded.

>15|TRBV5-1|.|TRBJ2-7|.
TGCGCCAGCAGCGGTGGGTCGGGCCACGGGTTTGAGCAGTACTTC
CASSGGSGHGFEQYF
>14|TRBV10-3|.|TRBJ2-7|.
TGTGCCATCAGTGAGTCGGGCAGGGGCTACGAGCAGTACTTC
CAISESGRGYEQYF
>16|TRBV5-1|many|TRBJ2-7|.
TGCGCCAGCAGCTTGGCTCCCCCAACGGGCTCCTACGAGCAGTACTTC
CASSLAPPTGSYEQYF
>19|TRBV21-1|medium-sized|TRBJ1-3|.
TGTGCCAGCAGCTCACCCCCGGGGGGACAGGGGGCGAGTGGAAACACCATATATTTT
CASSSPPGGQGASGNTIYF
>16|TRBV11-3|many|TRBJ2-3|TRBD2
TGTGCCAGCAGCTTAGGGGAGCGGGAGGCCCCAGATACGCAGTATTTT
CASSLGEREAPDTQYF
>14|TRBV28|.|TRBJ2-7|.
TGTGCCAGGCCCCCCCCCACAGGAGACCACGAGCAGTACTTC
CARPPPTGDHEQYF
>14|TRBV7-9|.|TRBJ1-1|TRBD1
TGTGCCAGCAGCCCCCGGGACAGGAACACTGAAGCTTTCTTT
CASSPRDRNTEAFF
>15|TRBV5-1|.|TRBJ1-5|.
TGCGCCAGCAGCTTGGGGGACCGGAGCAATCAGCCCCAGCATTTT
CASSLGDRSNQPQHF
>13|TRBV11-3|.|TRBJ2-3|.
TGTGCCAGCAGTTCGGGGTCCCTCGGGACGCAGTATTTT
CASSSGSLGTQYF
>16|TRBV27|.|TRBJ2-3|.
TGTGCCAGCAGTTTTCCAGGGCACGGAGGCCCAGATACGCAGTATTTT
CASSFPGHGGPDTQYF
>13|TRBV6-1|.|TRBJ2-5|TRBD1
TGTGCCAGCCGATTCACAGGGGAAGAGACCCAGTACTTC
CASRFTGEETQYF
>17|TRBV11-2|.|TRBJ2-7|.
TGTGCCAGCAGCTTAAGGGGTTGGAGAGGGGAATCCTACGAGCAGTACTTC
CASSLRGWRGESYEQYF
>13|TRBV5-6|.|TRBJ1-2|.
TGTGCCAGCAGCTTGAACAGACTTCATGGCTACACCTTC
CASSLNRLHGYTF
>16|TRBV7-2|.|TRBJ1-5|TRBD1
TGTGCCAGCAGCCCCTCGGGACAGGGATCTAATCAGCCCCAGCATTTT
CASSPSGQGSNQPQHF
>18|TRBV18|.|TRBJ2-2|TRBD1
TGTGCCAGCTCACCGAGGGGACAGGGGGCCGCGAACACCGGGGAGCTGTTTTTT
CASSPRGQGAANTGELFF
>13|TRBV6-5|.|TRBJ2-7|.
TGTGCCAGCAGCCCCCCGGGTACCTACGAGCAGTACTTC
CASSPPGTYEQYF
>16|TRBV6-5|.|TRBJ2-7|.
TGTGCCAGCAGTTACCCCCGAGGGGGGGGCACCTACGAGCAGTACTTC
CASSYPRGGGTYEQYF
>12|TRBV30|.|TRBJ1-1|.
TGTGCCTGGAGTGCCCGGGCGGCGGAAGCTTTCTTT
CAWSARAAEAFF
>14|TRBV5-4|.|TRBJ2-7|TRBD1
TGTGCCAGCAGCTGGGGACAGGGTTCCCACGAGCAGTACTTC
CASSWGQGSHEQYF
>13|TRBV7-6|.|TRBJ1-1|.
TGTGCCAGCAGCCCCCATTGGAGGGGTGAAGCTTTCTTT
CASSPHWRGEAFF
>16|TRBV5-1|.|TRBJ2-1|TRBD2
TGCGCCAGCAGCTTGGAGCCTAGCGGAGCCTACAATGAGCAGTTCTTC
CASSLEPSGAYNEQFF
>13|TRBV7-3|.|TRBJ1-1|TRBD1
TGTGCCAGCAGCTTGGGCCCACAGGGGTCAGCTTTCTTT
CASSLGPQGSAFF
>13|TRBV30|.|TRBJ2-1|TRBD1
TGTGCCTGGGACAGGGGGGGGAGCAATGAGCAGTTCTTC
CAWDRGGSNEQFF
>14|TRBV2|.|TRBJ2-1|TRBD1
TGTGCCAGCACTCGGGACAGGGGCCCCAATGAGCAGTTCTTC
CASTRDRGPNEQFF
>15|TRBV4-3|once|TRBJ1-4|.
TGCGCCAGCAGCCAAGATGGCAGGGAGAATGAAAAACTGTTTTTT
CASSQDGRENEKLFF
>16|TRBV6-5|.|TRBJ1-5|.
TGTGCCAGCAGTTACGCCCCGTGGGCCCCGGGTCAGCCCCAGCATTTT
CASSYAPWAPGQPQHF
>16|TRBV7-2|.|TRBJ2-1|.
TGTGCCAGCAGGCCCCCGGGGGGCCGGGTTCGCAATGAGCAGTTCTTC
CASRPPGGRVRNEQFF
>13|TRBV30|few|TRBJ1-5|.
TGTGCCTGGAGTACCCGACAGGATCAGCCCCAGCATTTT
CAWSTRQDQPQHF
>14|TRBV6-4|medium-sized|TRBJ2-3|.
TGTGCCAGCAGTGACTCGATCGGGGGAGATACGCAGTATTTT
CASSDSIGGDTQYF
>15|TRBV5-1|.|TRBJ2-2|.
TGCGCCAGCAGCTTGATGACTCCCGACACCGGGGAGCTGTTTTTT
CASSLMTPDTGELFF
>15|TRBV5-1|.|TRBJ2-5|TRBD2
TGCGCCAGCAGCTTGGGTAGCGGGGGAGCTGAGACCCAGTACTTC
CASSLGSGGAETQYF
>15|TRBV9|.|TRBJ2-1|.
TGTGCCAGCAGCGTACTGGTTAGCGCCCACAATGAGCAGTTCTTC
CASSVLVSAHNEQFF
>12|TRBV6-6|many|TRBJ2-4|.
TGTGCCAGCAGTTACTCGCGGGGAGCCTCGTACTTC
CASSYSRGASYF
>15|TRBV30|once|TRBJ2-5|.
TGTGCCTGGAGTAGGGGGGCAACAGGTGGGGAGACCCAGTACTTC
CAWSRGATGGETQYF
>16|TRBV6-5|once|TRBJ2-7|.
TGTGCCAGCAGTTACTCGGCCGGGAGCCGCGGTTACGAGCAGTACTTC
CASSYSAGSRGYEQYF
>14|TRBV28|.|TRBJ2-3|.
TGTGCCAGCAGTTTATGGGCGGATGAGGATACGCAGTATTTT
CASSLWADEDTQYF
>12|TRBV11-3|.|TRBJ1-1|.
TGTGCCAGCAGCTTAGGAGGTGAACAAGCTTTCTTT
CASSLGGEQAFF
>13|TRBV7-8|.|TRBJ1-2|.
TGTGCCAGCAGCCCAGGGGAGGACTATGGCTACACCTTC
CASSPGEDYGYTF
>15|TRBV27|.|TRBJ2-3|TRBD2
TGTGCCAGTACGGCGGGACTAGCGGGGACAGATACGCAGTATTTT
CASTAGLAGTDTQYF
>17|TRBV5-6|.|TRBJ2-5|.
TGTGCCAGCAGCTTATCGTGGGGTGTAGGTTCGTGGGAGACCCAGTACTTC
CASSLSWGVGSWETQYF
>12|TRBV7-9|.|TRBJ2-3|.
TGTGCCAGCAGCTTAGAAGTAGATACGCAGTATTTT
CASSLEVDTQYF
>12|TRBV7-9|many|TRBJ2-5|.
TGTGCCAGCACCCTGCGGGGAGAGACCCAGTACTTC
CASTLRGETQYF
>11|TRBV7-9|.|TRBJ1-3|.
TGTGCCAGCAGCGGGGGAAACACCATATATTTT
CASSGGNTIYF
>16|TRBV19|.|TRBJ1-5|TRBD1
TGTGCCAGTAGTATGGAGACAGGGCCTAGCAATCAGCCCCAGCATTTT
CASSMETGPSNQPQHF
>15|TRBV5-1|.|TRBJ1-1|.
TGCGCCAGCAGCTTTCAGGGGTCCTTGAACACTGAAGCTTTCTTT
CASSFQGSLNTEAFF
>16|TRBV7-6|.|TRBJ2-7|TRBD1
TGTGCCAGCAGCTTAGCGAGGGGGCAGGGGCCCTACGAGCAGTACTTC
CASSLARGQGPYEQYF
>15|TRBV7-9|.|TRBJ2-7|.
TGTGCCAGCAGCTTGGGCTTCCTAGGAGGCGGGGAGCAGTACTTC
CASSLGFLGGGEQYF
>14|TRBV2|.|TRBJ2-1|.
TGTGCCCGCGGGACCCCGGGGGCGTACAATGAGCAGTTCTTC
CARGTPGAYNEQFF
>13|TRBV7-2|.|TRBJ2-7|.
TGTGCCAGCAGCCGGGGGACTCCCTACGAGCAGTACTTC
CASSRGTPYEQYF
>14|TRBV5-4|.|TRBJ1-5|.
TGTGCCAGCAGCTTCTTCGGGGGGGATCAGCCCCAGCATTTT
CASSFFGGDQPQHF
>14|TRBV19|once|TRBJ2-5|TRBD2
TGTGCCAGTACGGGACTAGCGGGAGAAGAGACCCAGTACTTC
CASTGLAGEETQYF
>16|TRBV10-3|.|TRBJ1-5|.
TGTGCCACCGGCGAGTCCACAGGGTTGAACAATCAGCCCCAGCATTTT
CATGESTGLNNQPQHF